The entry below describes one T cell receptor beta chain. This sample is drawn from a study of shared clonotypes between healthy human individuals. Authors' analysis steps: There were no quality scores in the junction-only immunoSEQ sequences, so filtering differed. Libraries were prepared by immunoSEQ multiplex PCR; TCRdb keeps only in-frame clonotypes and omits some of them. For V, J and clone size, that table is used; D and trimming come from the DNA. Here the sample spans 600,000 to 750,000 clones, roughly 87% being singletons. From germline, CDR1 is MNHEY and CDR2 SMNVEV (reference sequence). The germline V and J ends were trimmed by 3 bases and 7 bases, with 9 bases remaining between them. The CDR3 spans 13 residues. Every one of the donors was a Caucasian adult that lived in Nashville, Tennessee.

The receptor's source is a man aged 18 to 29 in good health. Some clones in this sample may be carry-over from other donors' samples. The sample consisted of memory CD8+ T cells from PBMCs. Described subset: CD45RO+ cells pooled with CCR7-negative TemRA cells. J is TRBJ1-4 and V is TRBV27; TRBD1 might be the D (5 bases). This CDR3 reads CASSLARGEKLFF. The CDR3 DNA reads TGTGCCAGCAGTTTGGCAAGGGGTGAAAAACTGTTTTTT.